This T cell receptor (beta chain) came from a study of blood T cell repertoires in COVID-19. Study at large: Sources were T cells, B-cell-depleted T cells, or PBMCs; the material itself was cDNA or gDNA.

TCRdb keeps only in-frame clones here, not all; method: immunoSEQ multiplex PCR. The sample records roughly 54,000 clones, approximately 90% being singletons. Germline lookup yields CDR1 SGHRS and CDR2 YFSETQ. CDR3 length equals 16 residues. V was clipped by 4 bases and J by 1 base, with 16 bases between them. The chain is built from TRBV5-1 and TRBJ2-3; perhaps TRBD2 as D (7 bases). The sequencing input was peripheral blood. This receptor was taken from a man aged 45 to 65 with acute or convalescent COVID-19. The chain's CDR3 is CASSPREGGGTDTQYF. The DNA of the CDR3 is TGCGCCAGCAGCCCCCGAGAAGGGGGGGGCACAGATACGCAGTATTTT.